Each of the 10 T cell receptor beta chains below was sequenced from the same sample in a study of blood T cell repertoires in COVID-19. Some clones are missing from TCRdb's copy, which holds only in-frame ones; the method was immunoSEQ multiplex PCR. In the table there are roughly 200,000 clones, about four fifths of which are singletons. The sample taken for sequencing was peripheral blood. The receptors derive from a man aged 65-85 years with active or convalescent COVID-19.

The chain joins TRBV7-2 to TRBJ1-3; D is ambiguous. Germline V gene data show CDR1 as SGHTA and CDR2 as FQGNSA. The CDR3 spans 12 residues. Trimming pared 5 bases from V and 4 bases from J, leaving 6 bases between. Written as DNA, the CDR3 is TGTGCCAGCAGCCCGGGGGGAAACACCATATATTTT. As protein: CASSPGGNTIYF.

Only a few counts were recorded for this clone. The rearrangement uses TRBV2 and TRBJ1-1; a possible D gene is TRBD1 (5 bases). CDR1 is SNHLY, CDR2 FYNNEI, per germline. The CDR3 length is 12 residues. V lost 5 bases and J lost 1, with 5 bases in between. The CDR3 DNA reads as TGTGCCAGCAGTACAGGGAACACTGAAGCTTTCTTT. It translates to CASSTGNTEAFF.

V gene TRBV12-3 or TRBV12-4 combines with J gene TRBJ2-2; the D is unclear. The ends were cut back, 3 bases at V and 7 bases at J, with 3 bases in the middle. The CDR3 extends over 11 amino acids. CDR3 sequence (DNA): TGTGCCAGCAGTTTCGTCGGGGAGCTGTTTTTT. Its protein is CASSFVGELFF.

V and J are TRBV4-3 and TRBJ2-7; D might be TRBD1 (6 bases). V lost 0 bases, J lost 7 bases, and 10 bases lay in between. The germline CDR1 and CDR2 sequences are LGHNA and YSLEER. The CDR3 sequence is 13 residues long. CDR3 DNA: TGCGCCAGCAGCCAAGAGACAGGAATTGAGCAGTACTTC. Its translation: CASSQETGIEQYF.

CDR3 in DNA: TGTGCCTGGAGCCGGACAGACTATGGCTACACCTTC. Protein product: CAWSRTDYGYTF. The rearrangement joins TRBV30 to TRBJ1-2, with D perhaps TRBD1 (6 bases). V was pared by 3 bases and J by 3 bases, with 8 bases between. This CDR3 comprises 12 residues. Germline values: CDR1 GTSNPN, CDR2 SVGIG (reference sequence).

This chain joins TRBV28 and TRBJ1-1; TRBD1 is a possible D gene (6 bases). V lost 6 bases, J lost 5 bases, and 10 bases lay in between. From germline, CDR1 is MDHEN and CDR2 SYDVKM. The CDR3 covers 12 residues. The CDR3 nucleotides are TGTGCCAGCAGAGGGGGTATGACTGAAGCTTTCTTT. It yields the protein CASRGGMTEAFF.

This clone occurred a few times. The chain recombines TRBV25-1 with TRBJ2-7, with 10 bases aligning to TRBD1. V lost 4 bases and J lost 2; bases outside the gene matches: 8. The CDR3 contains 16 residues. The germline gives CDR1 MGHDK, CDR2 SYGVNS. CDR3 in amino acids: CASSGLPGTGAYEQYF. CDR3 in DNA: TGTGCCAGCAGTGGACTTCCCGGGACAGGGGCCTACGAGCAGTACTTC.

The CDR3 reads CASSRQQGLSTEAFF. CDR3 DNA: TGTGCCAGCAGCCGTCAGCAGGGACTAAGCACTGAAGCTTTCTTT. The rearrangement uses TRBV5-4 and TRBJ1-1; maybe TRBD1 (5 bases). Per germline, CDR1 SGHNT and CDR2 YYREEE (reference sequence). Trimming pared 4 bases from V and 4 bases from J, leaving 17 bases between. The CDR3 consists of 15 residues.

This clone appeared a few times. The chain has TRBV19 and TRBJ1-1, with 11 bases lining up with TRBD1. The CDR3 length is 17 residues. Trimming at V came to 5 bases and at J to 0 bases, leaving 8 bases not matched to a gene. The germline gives CDR1 LNHDA, CDR2 SQIVND (reference sequence). CDR3: CASSPPRDRGMNTEAFF. The CDR3, as DNA: TGTGCCAGTAGTCCGCCCCGGGACAGGGGGATGAACACTGAAGCTTTCTTT.

The gene calls are TRBV3-1 (or the pseudogene TRBV3-2) and TRBJ2-3; no clear D. This CDR3 contains 12 residues. Trimming took off 4 bases at V and 2 bases at J, with 4 bases between the two ends. The germline gives CDR1 LGHDT, CDR2 YNNKEL (reference sequence). CDR3: CASSLLTDTQYF. CDR3 nucleotides: TGTGCCAGCAGCCTACTCACAGATACGCAGTATTTT.